This T cell receptor beta chain comes out of a study of spatial heterogeneity in lung cancer. The wider study: In tumor regions, TCR transcript counts tracked strongly with a T cell module score from matched bulk RNA-seq.

The time point is: sample taken at primary tumor resection. The donors comprised about 74 untreated early-stage non-small cell lung cancer patients. Whole RNA, isolated from tumor, nontumor lung or frozen PBMC, was sequenced without prior sorting. Every molecule of TCR cDNA had its own unique molecular identifier. TCRdb analysed the 5' RACE reads with MiXCR anew, one entry per CDR3 protein. In the table there are about 27,000 distinct CDR3 sequences, roughly 7.2% of which are singletons. The CDR3 has 14 residues. Trimming left V 5 bases short and J 10 bases short, with 15 bases between. CDR1 is MDHEN and CDR2 is SYDVKM in the germline V gene. Study-level findings and limits: For expanded intratumoral alpha and beta TCRs, counts tracked tumor mutation counts.

This clonotype was counted many times. Its antigen is unknown. The starting material was lung tumor tissue, obtained at surgery. The source is a male donor with early-stage non-small cell lung cancer. The V gene is TRBV28, the J gene TRBJ1-6; D gene uncertain. CDR3 loop: CASSPYTVVSPLHF. CDR3 DNA sequence: TGTGCCAGCAGTCCATACACGGTAGTCTCACCCCTCCACTTT. Supplemented by reference TRBV28 and TRBJ1-6, the full variable domain reads DVKVTQSSRYLVKRTGEKVFLECVQDMDHENMFWYRQDPGLGLRLIYFSYDVKMKEKGDIPEGYSVSREKKERFSLILESASTNQTSMYLCASSPYTVVSPLHFGNGTRLTVT.